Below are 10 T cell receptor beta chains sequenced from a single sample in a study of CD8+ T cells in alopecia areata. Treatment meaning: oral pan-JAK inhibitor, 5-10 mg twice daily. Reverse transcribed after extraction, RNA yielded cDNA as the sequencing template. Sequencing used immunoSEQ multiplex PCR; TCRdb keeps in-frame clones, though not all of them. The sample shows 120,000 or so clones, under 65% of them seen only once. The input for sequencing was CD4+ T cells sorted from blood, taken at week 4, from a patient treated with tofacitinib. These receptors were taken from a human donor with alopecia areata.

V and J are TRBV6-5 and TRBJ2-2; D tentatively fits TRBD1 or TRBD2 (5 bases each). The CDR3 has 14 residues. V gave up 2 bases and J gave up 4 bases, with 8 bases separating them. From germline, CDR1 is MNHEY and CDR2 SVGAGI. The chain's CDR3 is CASSYRGLTGELFF. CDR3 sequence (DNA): TGTGCCAGCAGTTACCGGGGCCTCACCGGGGAGCTGTTTTTT.

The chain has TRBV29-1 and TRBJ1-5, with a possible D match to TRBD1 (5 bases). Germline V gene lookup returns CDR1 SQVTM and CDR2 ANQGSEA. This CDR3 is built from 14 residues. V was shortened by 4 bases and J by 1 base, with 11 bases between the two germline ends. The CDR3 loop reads CSVVVGGSNQPQHF. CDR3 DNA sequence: TGCAGCGTTGTAGTCGGGGGGAGCAATCAGCCCCAGCATTTT.

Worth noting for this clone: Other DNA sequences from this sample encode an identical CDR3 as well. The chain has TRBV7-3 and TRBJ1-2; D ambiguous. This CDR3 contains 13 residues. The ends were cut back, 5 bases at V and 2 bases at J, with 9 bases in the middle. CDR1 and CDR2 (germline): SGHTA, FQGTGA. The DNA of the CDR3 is TGTGCCAGCAGCCCAGACCGGAACTATGGCTACACCTTC. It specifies CASSPDRNYGYTF.

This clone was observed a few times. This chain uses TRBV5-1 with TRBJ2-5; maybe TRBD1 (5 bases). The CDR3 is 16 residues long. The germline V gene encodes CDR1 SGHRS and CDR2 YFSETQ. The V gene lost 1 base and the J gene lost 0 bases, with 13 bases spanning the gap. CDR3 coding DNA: TGCGCCAGCAGCTTGAATCAGGGTCGGAACCAAGAGACCCAGTACTTC. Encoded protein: CASSLNQGRNQETQYF.

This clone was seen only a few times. The CDR3 is CSGRQTNYGYTF. Here the CDR3 DNA reads TGCAGCGGCCGACAGACCAACTATGGCTACACCTTC. The chain joins TRBV29-1 to TRBJ1-2; maybe TRBD1 (5 bases). In germline, CDR1 is SQVTM, CDR2 ANQGSEA. Deletions cut 7 bases from V and 2 bases from J, with 11 bases between. This CDR3 region has 12 residues.

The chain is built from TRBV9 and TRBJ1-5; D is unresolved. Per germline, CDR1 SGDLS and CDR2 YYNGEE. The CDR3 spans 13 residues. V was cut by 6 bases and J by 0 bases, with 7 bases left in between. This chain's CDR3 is CASNRDSNQPQHF. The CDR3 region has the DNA TGTGCCAGCAACCGCGATAGCAATCAGCCCCAGCATTTT.

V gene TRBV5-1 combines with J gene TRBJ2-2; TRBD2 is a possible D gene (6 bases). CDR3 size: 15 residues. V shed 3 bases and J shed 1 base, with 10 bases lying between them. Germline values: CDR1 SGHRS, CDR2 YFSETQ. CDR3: CASSSNSGNTGELFF. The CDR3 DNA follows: TGCGCCAGCAGCTCCAATAGCGGGAACACCGGGGAGCTGTTTTTT.

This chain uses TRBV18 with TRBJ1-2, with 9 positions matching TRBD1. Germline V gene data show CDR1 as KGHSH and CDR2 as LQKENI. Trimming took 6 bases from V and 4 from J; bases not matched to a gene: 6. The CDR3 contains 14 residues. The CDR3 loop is CASSTTGGGYGYTF. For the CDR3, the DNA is TGTGCCAGCTCGACTACAGGGGGCGGCTATGGCTACACCTTC.

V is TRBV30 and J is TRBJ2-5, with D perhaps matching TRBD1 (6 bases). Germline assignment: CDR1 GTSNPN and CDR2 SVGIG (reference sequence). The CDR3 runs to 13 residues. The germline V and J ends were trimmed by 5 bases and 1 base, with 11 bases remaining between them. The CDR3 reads CAWCRDIQETQYF. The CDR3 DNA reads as TGTGCCTGGTGCCGGGACATCCAAGAGACCCAGTACTTC.

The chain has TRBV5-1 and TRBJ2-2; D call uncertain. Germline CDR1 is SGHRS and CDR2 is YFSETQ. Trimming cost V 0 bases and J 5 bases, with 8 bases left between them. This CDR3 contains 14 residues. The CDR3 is CASSLEFTTGELFF. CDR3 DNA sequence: TGCGCCAGCAGCTTGGAATTCACTACCGGGGAGCTGTTTTTT.